This TCR beta chain comes out of a study of metastatic and nonmetastatic thyroid tumors. TCRdb re-analyzed the PCR reads using MiXCR. The table includes around 4,500 clones, roughly 35% detected once. Patients were all untreated before their thyroid surgery. This clone was seen at least ten times. This TCR was sampled from a male donor with papillary thyroid cancer or a benign thyroid nodule (not recorded which). Some clones in this sample may be carry-over from other donors' samples. The material sequenced was adjacent normal tissue.

The DNA of the CDR3 is TGTGCCAGCAGTACCCGACTAGCGGGACCCCTCCAAGAGACCCAGTACTTC. Translation gives CASSTRLAGPLQETQYF. The chain employs TRBV27 and TRBJ2-5; the match to TRBD2 covers 11 bases. Germline assignment: CDR1 MNHEY and CDR2 SMNVEV (reference sequence). The J segment lost 1 base and the V segment lost 5 bases, leaving 9 bases of the junction unmatched. CDR3 size: 17 residues.